This TCR beta chain was sequenced during a study of response to subunit inactivated influenza vaccine. Study-wide points: Each seasonal influenza vaccination recruits few new T cells, the authors suggested.

In germline, CDR1 is SGHRS, CDR2 YFSETQ. This CDR3 region has 13 residues. Losses at the gene ends were 4 bases for V and 7 bases for J; bases not matched to a gene: 7. TCRdb ran MiXCR on the RT-PCR reads and lists one entry per CDR3 protein. In the table there are approximately 490,000 distinct CDR3 sequences, approximately 6.9% of which are singletons. Many counts were recorded for this clonotype. Its antigen is not identified. This TCR came from a man aged 50 to 75 who received an inactivated influenza vaccine. This rearrangement joins TRBV5-1 to TRBJ1-1, with 7 nucleotides matching TRBD1. The source was PBMCs from blood, collected roughly 24 months after vaccination. For the CDR3, the DNA is TGCGCCAGCAGCGGATCACAGGGGCGTGAAGCTTTCTTT. As protein: CASSGSQGREAFF.